This T cell receptor (beta chain) is drawn from a study of T cells in Graves' hyperthyroidism and ophthalmopathy. RNA transcripts were the template for amplifying TCR beta CDR3 regions. First-round RT-PCR of the TCR CDR3 relied on the HTBI primer set. TCRdb ran MiXCR on the multiplex PCR reads and lists one entry per CDR3 protein. Among more than 650,000 distinct CDR3 sequences listed, less than 15% were seen once. This CDR3 is 13 amino acids long. Looked up from germline, CDR1 is LNHDA and CDR2 is SQIVND (reference sequence). V was pared by 4 bases and J by 4 bases, with 10 bases between. The J gene is TRBJ1-1, the V gene TRBV19; D might be TRBD1 (5 bases). The clonotype was recovered from a woman under 30 with Graves' hyperthyroidism. The sample was blood. The CDR3 DNA is TGTGCCAGTAGTACGTCGGGGGGCACTGAAGCTTTCTTT. It is translated as CASSTSGGTEAFF.